The 32 T cell receptor beta chains presented below share a single source sample, sequenced in a study of T cells in Graves' hyperthyroidism and ophthalmopathy. What was amplified from RNA transcripts were TCR beta CDR3 regions. Researchers ran a first-round RT-PCR on the TCR CDR3 using the HTBI primer set. Via MiXCR, TCRdb re-called the multiplex PCR reads, giving one row per CDR3 protein. The sample carries some 560,000 distinct CDR3 sequences, about 15% recorded once. Material for sequencing was blood. The receptors derive from a woman between 25 and 40 years old with Graves' hyperthyroidism.

This clonotype was recorded many times. The chain employs TRBV18 and TRBJ2-1; TRBD1 or TRBD2 may be the D gene (5 bases each). CDR1 is KGHSH and CDR2 is LQKENI in the germline V gene. V was shortened by 2 bases and J by 8 bases, with 10 bases between the two germline ends. The CDR3 length is 13 residues. The CDR3 DNA reads TGTGCCAGCTCACCAGGGACCGAGGATGAGCAGTTCTTC. The encoded protein is CASSPGTEDEQFF. Variable domain in full (rest from reference TRBV18 and TRBJ2-1): NAGVMQNPRHLVRRRGQEARLRCSPMKGHSHVYWYRQLPEEGLKFMVYLQKENIIDESGMPKERFSAEFPKEGPSILRIQQVVRGDSAAYFCASSPGTEDEQFFGPGTRLTVL.

This chain connects TRBV5-6 to TRBJ2-2, with D hard to call. Deletions cut 0 bases from V and 0 bases from J, with 9 bases between. The germline V gene encodes CDR1 SGHDT and CDR2 YYEEEE. This CDR3 region has 16 residues. CDR3 coding DNA: TGTGCCAGCAGCTTGGGCGACTTCGCGAACACCGGGGAGCTGTTTTTT. The encoded protein is CASSLGDFANTGELFF.

This clonotype has at least ten counts. The chain joins TRBV20-1 to TRBJ2-2, with 11 bases identical to TRBD1. The CDR3 extends over 15 amino acids. The trim removed 5 bases at V and 7 bases at J, leaving 9 bases unmatched. In germline, CDR1 is DFQATT, CDR2 SNEGSKA (reference sequence). The CDR3 coding sequence is TGCAGTGCTGCCAGGGACAGGGGGTACGTCGGGGAGCTGTTTTTT. Protein: CSAARDRGYVGELFF.

There are many counts of this clonotype. This CDR3 is CSVIRTDTQYF. Here the CDR3 DNA reads TGCAGCGTCATTAGGACAGATACGCAGTATTTT. The chain combines TRBV20-1 with TRBJ2-3; D gene ambiguous. This CDR3 comprises 11 residues. Germline V CDR1 and CDR2: DFQATT, SNEGSKA (reference sequence).

This clonotype was recorded a few times. The chain links TRBV20-1 to TRBJ2-2; tentatively, D is TRBD1 (5 bases). The germline V and J ends were trimmed by 0 bases and 5 bases, with 13 bases remaining between them. This CDR3 spans 15 amino acids. Germline CDR1 reads DFQATT; CDR2 reads SNEGSKA (reference sequence). CDR3: CSAREGGQATGELFF. The CDR3 nucleotides read TGCAGTGCTAGAGAGGGCGGACAAGCGACCGGGGAGCTGTTTTTT.

This chain links TRBV4-1 with TRBJ2-5, with TRBD2 matching 10 bases. Germline CDR1 and CDR2: MGHRA and YSYEKL. V lost 1 base, J lost 4 bases, and 6 bases stayed unmatched. There are 16 residues in the CDR3. CDR3 in DNA: TGCGCCAGCAGCCAAGGCCCCCGGACTAGCGGAGAGACCCAGTACTTC. Its translation: CASSQGPRTSGETQYF.

The chain combines TRBV7-9 with TRBJ2-1; D possibly corresponds to TRBD1 (5 bases). V was pared by 5 bases and J by 2 bases, with 16 bases between. The CDR3 spans 16 residues. Germline lookup yields CDR1 SEHNR and CDR2 FQNEAQ (reference sequence). The CDR3 nucleotides are TGTGCCAGCAGCCCAGCAGGGCTCTTGCCCTACAATGAGCAGTTCTTC. Translating gives CASSPAGLLPYNEQFF.

Ten or more counts support this clonotype. This chain links TRBV5-1 with TRBJ1-1, with TRBD1 matching over 7 bases. Trimming at V came to 3 bases and at J to 4 bases, leaving 9 bases not matched to a gene. This CDR3 is built from 15 residues. CDR1 and CDR2 (germline): SGHRS, YFSETQ. The chain's CDR3 is CASSYYRGGGTEAFF. As DNA, the CDR3 is TGCGCCAGCAGCTACTACAGGGGCGGGGGCACTGAAGCTTTCTTT.

The rearrangement links TRBV6-9 to TRBJ1-2; D is ambiguous. Per the germline V gene, CDR1 is MNHGY and CDR2 is SVAAGI. With 3 bases removed from V and 3 bases from J, the gap between germline ends came to 8 bases. The CDR3 length is 13 residues. CDR3: CASSYETYYGYTF. The CDR3 DNA sequence: TGTGCCAGCAGTTACGAGACCTACTATGGCTACACCTTC.

In its sample, this clonotype was seen many times. The CDR3 nucleotides read TGTGCCAGCAGCTTAGAGGGACTAAGCTCCTACAATGAGCAGTTCTTC. Translated, it gives CASSLEGLSSYNEQFF. V gene TRBV7-3 combines with J gene TRBJ2-1; TRBD2 matches at 7 bases. J lost 0 bases, V lost 2 bases, and 4 bases had no gene match. Germline V lookup: CDR1 SGHTA, CDR2 FQGTGA. The length of the CDR3 is 16 residues. Full variable domain (missing parts from reference TRBV7-3 and TRBJ2-1): GAGVSQTPSNKVTEKGKYVELRCDPISGHTALYWYRQSLGQGPEFLIYFQGTGAADDSGLPNDRFFAVRPEGSVSTLKIQRTERGDSAVYLCASSLEGLSSYNEQFFGPGTRLTVL.

As regards this clonotype: A single base separates this from a much larger clone, so it may be a read error. V is TRBV20-1 and J is TRBJ2-1, with 11 bases lining up with TRBD2. Germline values: CDR1 DFQATT, CDR2 SNEGSKA (reference sequence). This CDR3 spans 12 amino acids. Here the CDR3 DNA reads TGCGGTGCGCTAGCGGGAGGCTATGAGCAGTTCTTC. Residues: CGALAGGYEQFF.

This clonotype was counted ten times or more. The chain is built from TRBV30 and TRBJ2-1, with D perhaps matching TRBD1 or TRBD2 (5 bases each). The length of the CDR3 is 15 residues. Germline V gene lookup returns CDR1 GTSNPN and CDR2 SVGIG (reference sequence). V gave up 0 bases and J gave up 3 bases, with 12 bases separating them. CDR3 coding DNA: TGTGCCTGGAGTGTTGCAGGGAGAGACTACAATGAGCAGTTCTTC. This encodes CAWSVAGRDYNEQFF.

Ten or more counts support this clonotype. The chain couples TRBV6-1 to TRBJ2-2, with TRBD2 as a possible D gene (5 bases). This CDR3 region has 14 residues. Trimming left V 4 bases short and J 4 bases short, with 10 bases between. Germline V gene data show CDR1 as MNHNS and CDR2 as SASEGT. The CDR3 sequence: CASSARGPTGELFF. The CDR3 DNA reads as TGTGCCAGCAGTGCTAGAGGGCCCACCGGGGAGCTGTTTTTT.

The chain recombines TRBV28 with TRBJ2-1, with D maybe TRBD1 (6 bases). V lost 5 bases and J 6 bases, leaving 11 bases between the germline ends. In germline, CDR1 is MDHEN, CDR2 SYDVKM. CDR3 length: 13 amino acids. The CDR3 loop reads CASSPPGVNEQFF. DNA for the CDR3: TGTGCCAGCAGTCCCCCAGGGGTCAATGAGCAGTTCTTC.

This clonotype was seen many times. This rearrangement joins TRBV5-1 to TRBJ2-1, with TRBD2 matching over 7 bases. The V segment lost 1 base and the J segment 7 bases; nucleotides outside the gene matches: 11. CDR3 size: 16 residues. From germline, CDR1 is SGHRS and CDR2 YFSETQ. The CDR3 DNA follows: TGCGCCAGCAGCTTGTTTATAGCGGGTGAGGGTAATGAGCAGTTCTTC. Protein: CASSLFIAGEGNEQFF.

At least ten counts were recorded for this clonotype. The chain recombines TRBV7-2 with TRBJ2-4; TRBD1 might be the D (5 bases). The germline V and J ends were trimmed by 4 bases and 1 base, with 8 bases remaining between them. The CDR3 loop spans 14 amino acids. Germline V gene data show CDR1 as SGHTA and CDR2 as FQGNSA. In nucleotides, the CDR3 is TGTGCCAGCAGCTCAGGGTGGGCCAAAAACATTCAGTACTTC. Translated, it gives CASSSGWAKNIQYF.

This clonotype was detected many times. This chain joins TRBV28 and TRBJ2-7, with 9 bases aligning to TRBD2. The CDR3 length is 15 residues. The germline V gene encodes CDR1 MDHEN and CDR2 SYDVKM. V trimming: 4 bases; J trimming: 6 bases; junction bases outside the gene matches: 10. CDR3 amino acids: CASSSSPSGDIEQYF. CDR3 sequence (DNA): TGTGCCAGCAGTTCCTCCCCTAGCGGGGACATCGAGCAGTACTTC.

This clonotype was picked up many times. This chain uses TRBV7-2 with TRBJ2-1; 11 bases match TRBD2. With V trimmed by 5 bases and J by 4 bases, 10 bases remained unmatched. The germline gives CDR1 SGHTA, CDR2 FQGNSA. This CDR3 region has 17 residues. The CDR3 here is CASSPKVGTSGYNEQFF. The CDR3, as DNA: TGTGCCAGCAGCCCTAAGGTAGGGACTAGCGGTTACAATGAGCAGTTCTTC.

In its sample, this clonotype was seen many times. The chain couples TRBV12-3 or TRBV12-4 to TRBJ2-2, with D hard to call. This CDR3 contains 12 residues. V was trimmed by 5 bases and J by 6 bases, leaving 7 bases between them. CDR3 loop: CASSHDPGELFF. The CDR3 DNA reads TGTGCCAGCAGTCACGATCCCGGGGAGCTGTTTTTT.

This chain uses TRBV5-6 with TRBJ2-1; D gene uncertain. CDR3 length: 15 residues. V was shortened by 0 bases and J by 0 bases, with 7 bases between the two germline ends. The V gene's germline CDR1 is SGHDT and CDR2 YYEEEE. The CDR3 sequence: CASSLVAPSYNEQFF. CDR3 in DNA: TGTGCCAGCAGCTTGGTCGCGCCCTCCTACAATGAGCAGTTCTTC.

The rearrangement joins TRBV6-1 to TRBJ1-3, with a weak D call TRBD1 (6 bases). Germline values: CDR1 MNHNS, CDR2 SASEGT. With 6 bases removed from V and 4 bases from J, the gap between germline ends came to 22 bases. The CDR3 is made up of 17 amino acids. CDR3 in DNA: TGTGCCAGCAGCGATCAACAGGGAGGCTCCGCCGGAAACACCATATATTTT. The encoded protein is CASSDQQGGSAGNTIYF.

This clonotype was observed a handful of times. The chain couples TRBV19 to TRBJ2-1; tentative D call: TRBD2 (6 bases). The germline CDR1 and CDR2 sequences are LNHDA and SQIVND (reference sequence). Deletions cut 5 bases from V and 6 bases from J, with 17 bases between. This CDR3 region has 15 residues. In DNA form, the CDR3 reads TGTGCCAGTAGTTTGACGGGAGTAGCCAGCAATGAGCAGTTCTTC. Residues: CASSLTGVASNEQFF.

The chain has TRBV10-2 and TRBJ2-5; D tentatively reads TRBD1 or TRBD2 (6 bases each). V was cut by 8 bases and J by 8 bases, with 21 bases left in between. The CDR3 totals 14 residues. CDR1 WSHSY and CDR2 SAAADI come from the germline V gene. The CDR3 region has the DNA TGCGCCAGCCGGATGTCCGGGGGCCGACAAACCCAGTACTTC. Its translation is CASRMSGGRQTQYF.

In this sample, this clonotype turned up many times. The genes are TRBV28 and TRBJ1-4, with TRBD1 as a possible D gene (5 bases). Germline lookup yields CDR1 MDHEN and CDR2 SYDVKM. Trimming took 3 bases from V and 8 from J, leaving 13 bases between them. CDR3 length: 14 residues. This chain's CDR3 is CASSLPDSWEKLFF. CDR3 in DNA: TGTGCCAGCAGTTTGCCTGACAGTTGGGAAAAACTGTTTTTT.

This clonotype occurred a few times. This chain joins TRBV6-1 and TRBJ1-2, with 7 bases aligning to TRBD1. The CDR3 totals 14 residues. Germline V gives CDR1 MNHNS, CDR2 SASEGT. Trimming at V came to 7 bases and at J to 2 bases, leaving 7 bases not matched to a gene. CDR3 DNA: TGTGCCAGCATTGTTGCGGGACAGAACTATGGCTACACCTTC. Translating gives CASIVAGQNYGYTF.

J is TRBJ2-2 and V is TRBV24-1; TRBD2 agrees at 13 bases. The V and J ends lost 3 bases and 6 bases, in that order; junction bases with no gene match: 0. The CDR3 spans 15 residues. CDR1 and CDR2 (germline): KGHDR, SFDVKD. In DNA form, the CDR3 reads TGTGCCACCAGTGATACTAGCGGGAGGGCCGGGGAGCTGTTTTTT. Its protein product is CATSDTSGRAGELFF.

In its sample, this clonotype was seen many times. The chain couples TRBV6-2 or TRBV6-3 to TRBJ1-1; D possibly corresponds to TRBD1 (5 bases). Germline V gives CDR1 MNHEY, CDR2 SVGEGT. V lost 6 bases to trimming and J lost 6 bases, with 14 bases between them. CDR3 size: 13 residues. CDR3 sequence: CASRWTGTAEAFF. As DNA, the CDR3 is TGTGCCAGCAGATGGACTGGGACGGCTGAAGCTTTCTTT.

Ten or more counts support this clonotype. The J gene is TRBJ2-1, the V gene TRBV2; 10 bases agree with TRBD2. Germline V gene sequence: CDR1 SNHLY, CDR2 FYNNEI. This CDR3 is 15 amino acids long. V shed 3 bases, J shed 5 bases, and the junction held 4 bases outside the gene matches. CDR3 bases: TGTGCCAGCAGTGATCGTCTAGCGGGAGACAATGAGCAGTTCTTC. Its protein is CASSDRLAGDNEQFF. Combining the CDR3 with reference TRBV2 and TRBJ2-1 gives the whole variable domain EPEVTQTPSHQVTQMGQEVILRCVPISNHLYFYWYRQILGQKVEFLVSFYNNEISEKSEIFDDQFSVERPDGSNFTLKIRSTKLEDSAMYFCASSDRLAGDNEQFFGPGTRLTVL.

This clonotype was seen repeatedly, ten times or more. The V and J genes are TRBV2 and TRBJ2-5; D is undetermined. Trimming pared 2 bases from V and 1 base from J, leaving 11 bases between. Looked up from germline, CDR1 is SNHLY and CDR2 is FYNNEI. This CDR3 is built from 15 residues. The CDR3 region has the DNA TGTGCCAGCAGTGAAATCGCTCAGACCCAAGAGACCCAGTACTTC. Amino acid sequence: CASSEIAQTQETQYF.

The chain links TRBV20-1 to TRBJ1-1; D gene ambiguous. Germline V CDR1 and CDR2: DFQATT, SNEGSKA (reference sequence). Trimming removed 3 bases from V and 1 base from J, with 9 bases in between. The CDR3 is made up of 13 amino acids. DNA for the CDR3: TGCAGTGCTAGGCAGTCCCAGAACACTGAAGCTTTCTTT. As protein: CSARQSQNTEAFF.

A remark on this clonotype: A much more abundant neighbour one base away suggests this may be a read error. The chain uses TRBV11-3 and TRBJ2-7; D might be TRBD1 (7 bases). This CDR3 spans 14 amino acids. The germline CDR1 and CDR2 sequences are SGHNT and YENEEA. The CDR3: CASSVGGTAYEQHF. CDR3 nucleotide sequence: TGTGCCAGCAGCGTCGGAGGGACAGCCTACGAGCAGCACTTC. Drawing the rest from reference TRBV11-3 and TRBJ2-7, the complete variable domain is EAGVVQSPRYKIIEKKQPVAFWCNPISGHNTLYWYLQNLGQGPELLIRYENEEAVDDSQLPKDRFSAERLKGVDSTLKIQPAELGDSAVYLCASSVGGTAYEQHFGPGTRLTVT.

Details on this clonotype: A much larger clone lies a single base off, so this may be a read error. The V call is TRBV5-1, the J call TRBJ1-2; D uncertain. The CDR3 extends over 13 amino acids. Germline V lookup: CDR1 SGHRS, CDR2 YFSETQ. Trimming removed 4 bases from V and 0 bases from J, with 7 bases in between. The CDR3, as DNA: TGCGCCAGCAGCCCAACACCTAACTATGGCTACACCTTC. Translated, it gives CASSPTPNYGYTF.